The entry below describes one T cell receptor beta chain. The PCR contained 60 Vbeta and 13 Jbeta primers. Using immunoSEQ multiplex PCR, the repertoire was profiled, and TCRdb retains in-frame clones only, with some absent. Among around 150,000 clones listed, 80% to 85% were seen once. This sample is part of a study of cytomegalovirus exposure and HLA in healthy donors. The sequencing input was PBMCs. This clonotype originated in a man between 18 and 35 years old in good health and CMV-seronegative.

The DNA for the CDR3 is TGTGCCAGCAGTTCTCCCCCCTACGAGCAGTACTTC. It encodes CASSSPPYEQYF. The chain combines TRBV27 with TRBJ2-7; no definite D call. V was pared by 4 bases and J by 2 bases, with 6 bases between. The CDR3 extends over 12 amino acids. Germline V gene lookup returns CDR1 MNHEY and CDR2 SMNVEV (reference sequence).